The 32 T cell receptor beta chains presented below share a single source sample, sequenced in a study of Ad26.COV2.S vaccination and SARS-CoV-2 variants. Treatment meaning: around 19 received Ad26.COV2.S at low or high dose, single or two shots; roughly five received placebo; per-sample allocation not given. The investigators took samples on day 63 after the first vaccine or placebo injection. Assay: immunoSEQ multiplex PCR; the TCRdb copy retains only in-frame clones and omits some. The sample yields a few hundred thousand clones, more than 70% seen once. Sequenced here: peripheral blood, sampled in a trial of Ad26.COV2.S vaccine versus placebo. The origin of the receptors is a person between 18 and 59 years old who received the Ad26.COV2.S COVID-19 vaccine or a placebo.

The chain combines TRBV5-1 with TRBJ2-1; perhaps TRBD1 as D (6 bases). Germline V lookup: CDR1 SGHRS, CDR2 YFSETQ. V was shortened by 6 bases and J by 7 bases, with 14 bases between the two germline ends. CDR3 length: 13 amino acids. The CDR3 sequence: CASMKGVGNEQFF. The CDR3 DNA follows: TGCGCCAGCATGAAGGGGGTAGGAAATGAGCAGTTCTTC.

This sequence joins TRBV30 and TRBJ1-1; tentatively, D is TRBD1 (5 bases). This CDR3 contains 14 residues. The germline gives CDR1 GTSNPN, CDR2 SVGIG (reference sequence). V shed 0 bases and J shed 0 bases, with 8 bases lying between them. CDR3 loop: CAWSVGRMNTEAFF. CDR3 DNA: TGTGCCTGGAGTGTGGGACGGATGAACACTGAAGCTTTCTTT.

This chain joins TRBV4-2 and TRBJ2-5; 12 bases match TRBD2. Germline loops: CDR1 LGHNA, CDR2 YNFKEQ. V was clipped by 0 bases and J by 5 bases; unmatched bases: 13. The CDR3 totals 19 residues. CDR3 nucleotide sequence: TGTGCCAGCAGCCAAGAATGGGATCTAGCGGGGGGGCCAGAGGAGACCCAGTACTTC. Protein sequence: CASSQEWDLAGGPEETQYF.

This chain uses TRBV5-1 with TRBJ1-5; D is unresolved. Germline V gives CDR1 SGHRS, CDR2 YFSETQ. This CDR3 spans 15 amino acids. V was trimmed by 0 bases and J by 3 bases, leaving 10 bases between them. The CDR3 coding sequence is TGCGCCAGCAGCTTGGAGGGCCTCCTCAATCAGCCCCAGCATTTT. It codes for CASSLEGLLNQPQHF.

The rearrangement uses TRBV5-1 and TRBJ2-4; 8 bases line up with TRBD1. V was clipped by 3 bases and J by 4 bases; unmatched bases: 6. This CDR3 spans 15 amino acids. In germline, CDR1 is SGHRS, CDR2 YFSETQ. The CDR3 region is CASSSGQGRKNIQYF. The CDR3 bases are TGCGCCAGCAGCTCTGGACAGGGACGGAAAAACATTCAGTACTTC. Looking up the rest from reference TRBV5-1 and TRBJ2-4 gives the full variable domain: KAGVTQTPRYLIKTRGQQVTLSCSPISGHRSVSWYQQTPGQGLQFLFEYFSETQRNKGNFPGRFSGRQFSNSRSEMNVSTLELGDSALYLCASSSGQGRKNIQYFGAGTRLSVL.

This clone was counted a single time. J is TRBJ2-7 and V is TRBV11-2; TRBD2 matches at 8 bases. This CDR3 comprises 15 residues. Trimming removed 5 bases from V and 2 bases from J; junction bases left unmatched: 8. Germline loops: CDR1 SGHAT, CDR2 FQNNGV. The CDR3 sequence is CASSPSGQPTYEQYF. DNA of the CDR3: TGTGCCAGCAGCCCTAGCGGGCAACCCACCTACGAGCAGTACTTC.

The chain carries TRBV7-2 and TRBJ1-2, with 7 bases that match TRBD1. The CDR3 contains 14 residues. Germline V gene sequence: CDR1 SGHTA, CDR2 FQGNSA. V was clipped by 5 bases and J by 5 bases; unmatched bases: 8. The CDR3 DNA is TGTGCCAGCAGCCCAGGGGACAGTTTATATGGCTACACCTTC. Translated: CASSPGDSLYGYTF.

The J gene is TRBJ1-1, the V gene TRBV9; D might be TRBD1 (5 bases). CDR1 is SGDLS, CDR2 YYNGEE, per germline. Trimming took off 4 bases at V and 6 bases at J, with 16 bases between the two ends. CDR3 length: 14 residues. CDR3 sequence (DNA): TGTGCCAGCAGCCTAGGGGCCACTGGCGCTGAAGCTTTCTTT. Translating gives CASSLGATGAEAFF.

This chain joins TRBV24-1 and TRBJ1-1, with no clear D. The germline CDR1 and CDR2 sequences are KGHDR and SFDVKD. This CDR3 comprises 18 residues. The germline V and J ends were trimmed by 4 bases and 6 bases, with 26 bases remaining between them. This CDR3 is CATSEAQEYESPESEAFF. CDR3 DNA sequence: TGTGCCACCAGTGAAGCCCAGGAGTACGAAAGCCCGGAATCTGAAGCTTTCTTT.

The genes are TRBV6-2 or TRBV6-3 and TRBJ2-3, with 11 bases aligning to TRBD2. The junction had 2 bases not matched to a gene; V was cut back by 0 bases and J by 3 bases. CDR1 is MNHEY, CDR2 SVGEGT, per germline. CDR3 length: 16 residues. In nucleotides, the CDR3 is TGTGCCAGCAGTTACTCGACTAGCGGGGTTACAGATACGCAGTATTTT. Its protein product is CASSYSTSGVTDTQYF.

As to this clone: Other DNA sequences in this sample translate to the same CDR3. This sequence joins TRBV30 and TRBJ1-6, with 8 bases that match TRBD1. The CDR3 is 13 residues long. The germline V gene encodes CDR1 GTSNPN and CDR2 SVGIG (reference sequence). V gave up 1 base and J gave up 7 bases; unmatched junction bases: 0. DNA for the CDR3: TGTGCCTGGAGTGGGACAGGGAATTCACCCCTCCACTTT. This translates into CAWSGTGNSPLHF.

The DNA of the CDR3 is TGTGCCAGCAGATATGACCCGGCCAATGAGCAGTTCTTC. Encoded protein: CASRYDPANEQFF. V gene TRBV5-8 combines with J gene TRBJ2-1; D unclear. Germline assignment: CDR1 SGHTS and CDR2 YDEGEE. The CDR3 has 13 amino acids. V gave up 5 bases and J gave up 6 bases, with 12 bases separating them.

Only one count was recorded for this clone. The chain is built from TRBV5-1 and TRBJ1-2; tentative D call: TRBD1 (6 bases). The germline V and J ends were trimmed by 0 bases and 2 bases, with 14 bases remaining between them. The CDR3 runs to 16 residues. Germline V gene sequence: CDR1 SGHRS, CDR2 YFSETQ. CDR3 sequence: CASSLAGAGVNYGYTF. The CDR3 DNA follows: TGCGCCAGCAGCTTGGCCGGCGCAGGGGTGAACTATGGCTACACCTTC.

The V gene is TRBV5-4, the J gene TRBJ2-1; 11 nucleotides match TRBD2. V shed 4 bases and J 10 bases; nucleotides not matched to a gene: 10. The germline CDR1 and CDR2 sequences are SGHNT and YYREEE (reference sequence). The length of the CDR3 is 15 residues. The CDR3 loop reads CASSVTSGALGEQFF. The DNA for the CDR3 is TGTGCCAGCAGCGTGACTAGCGGGGCCCTTGGGGAGCAGTTCTTC.

The CDR3 nucleotides read TGTGCCAGCAGCGTAGTGGGGGATGAGCAGTTCTTC. It yields the protein CASSVVGDEQFF. The V and J genes are TRBV9 and TRBJ2-1; either TRBD1 or TRBD2 may supply D (5 bases each). Germline V gene data show CDR1 as SGDLS and CDR2 as YYNGEE. V lost 0 bases to trimming and J lost 8 bases, with 6 bases between them. This CDR3 region has 12 residues.

V usage is TRBV5-4 and J usage is TRBJ1-2, with D possibly matching TRBD1 (5 bases). V lost 0 bases and J 1 base, leaving 13 bases between the germline ends. Germline CDR1 reads SGHNT; CDR2 reads YYREEE (reference sequence). The CDR3 is 16 residues long. The CDR3 nucleotides read TGTGCCAGCAGCTTGGATGGGGCAGGTGTTAACTATGGCTACACCTTC. Its protein product is CASSLDGAGVNYGYTF.

The genes are TRBV7-2 and TRBJ1-2; possible D gene TRBD1, 5 bases. Trimming removed 4 bases from V and 3 bases from J, with 15 bases in between. CDR3 length equals 15 residues. From germline, CDR1 is SGHTA and CDR2 FQGNSA. CDR3 residues: CASSSYRIRDYGYTF. The CDR3 nucleotides are TGTGCCAGCAGCTCATACAGGATAAGGGACTATGGCTACACCTTC.

The V gene is TRBV10-3, the J gene TRBJ2-7, with 9 bases identical to TRBD2. Germline trimming cut 2 bases from V and 0 bases from J; bases unmatched to any gene: 2. The V gene's germline CDR1 is ENHRY and CDR2 SYGVKD. There are 15 residues in the CDR3. In DNA, the CDR3 is TGTGCCATCAGTGAGAATAGCGGGAGCTCCTACGAGCAGTACTTC. Amino acids: CAISENSGSSYEQYF.

The chain carries TRBV5-6 and TRBJ1-2, with D possibly TRBD1 on 5 matching bases. CDR3 length: 15 amino acids. V dropped 1 base and J dropped 4 bases, with 14 bases sitting between them. The germline V gene encodes CDR1 SGHDT and CDR2 YYEEEE. The CDR3 nucleotides are TGTGCCAGCAGCTTGTGGTCAGGGATGGGCTATGGCTACACCTTC. It encodes CASSLWSGMGYGYTF.

V is TRBV4-3 and J is TRBJ2-7; 8 positions agree with TRBD1. The CDR3 consists of 14 residues. The germline V gene encodes CDR1 LGHNA and CDR2 YSLEER. J lost 3 bases, V lost 4 bases, and 5 bases had no gene match. The CDR3 coding sequence is TGCGCCAGCAGCCTAGGACAGGGTGTCTACGAGCAGTACTTC. Translated: CASSLGQGVYEQYF.

The gene calls are TRBV4-3 and TRBJ1-1; D is unresolved. This CDR3 is built from 13 residues. The ends were cut back, 4 bases at V and 0 bases at J, with 6 bases in the middle. CDR1 LGHNA and CDR2 YSLEER come from the germline V gene. As DNA, the CDR3 is TGCGCCAGCAGCCCTTCCCTGAACACTGAAGCTTTCTTT. Encoded protein: CASSPSLNTEAFF.

CDR3 loop: CASSSRQGNTDTQYF. CDR3 nucleotides: TGCGCCAGCAGCTCGAGACAGGGTAACACAGATACGCAGTATTTT. The chain employs TRBV5-1 and TRBJ2-3; TRBD1 aligns across 7 bases. Trimming removed 3 bases from V and 2 bases from J; junction bases left unmatched: 6. Germline loops: CDR1 SGHRS, CDR2 YFSETQ. There are 15 residues in the CDR3.

This clone has just one count. This sequence joins TRBV6-7 and TRBJ2-7, with no clear D. TRBV6-7 carries the ORF label, with uncertain function. Trimming took off 1 base at V and 7 bases at J, with 8 bases between the two ends. CDR3 size: 12 residues. The DNA for the CDR3 is TGTGCCAGCAGTTACTTTCTTGGGGAGCAGTACTTC. It specifies CASSYFLGEQYF.

V usage is TRBV3-1 (or the pseudogene TRBV3-2) and J usage is TRBJ2-1; 7 positions match TRBD2. With 4 bases clipped from V and 7 bases from J, the junction kept 10 bases outside the gene matches. The CDR3 loop spans 15 amino acids. The V gene's germline CDR1 is LGHDT and CDR2 YNNKEL (reference sequence). This CDR3 is CASSLQRGAGNEQFF. CDR3 in DNA: TGTGCCAGCAGCCTTCAGAGGGGAGCGGGGAATGAGCAGTTCTTC.

In its sample, this clone was seen once. This rearrangement joins TRBV18 to TRBJ2-1, with 8 bases matching TRBD2. The CDR3 consists of 18 residues. CDR1 KGHSH and CDR2 LQKENI come from the germline V gene. The V segment lost 0 bases and the J segment 0 bases; nucleotides outside the gene matches: 7. CDR3 amino acids: CASSPPSGSRSSYNEQFF. CDR3 nucleotide sequence: TGTGCCAGCTCACCACCCAGCGGGAGCCGAAGCTCCTACAATGAGCAGTTCTTC.

The chain links TRBV10-2 to TRBJ2-1; TRBD1 aligns across 7 bases. CDR3 length equals 16 residues. V dropped 2 bases and J dropped 6; count of bases not matched to a gene: 10. Germline CDR1 and CDR2: WSHSY and SAAADI. This chain's CDR3 is CASSETRTGPGNEQFF. DNA for the CDR3: TGCGCCAGCAGTGAGACGCGGACAGGACCGGGCAATGAGCAGTTCTTC.

This chain connects TRBV4-1 to TRBJ1-1, with D possibly matching TRBD1 (5 bases). The germline gives CDR1 MGHRA, CDR2 YSYEKL. The length of the CDR3 is 14 residues. V was shortened by 4 bases and J by 7 bases, with 16 bases between the two germline ends. In nucleotides, the CDR3 is TGCGCCAGCAGCCCGCCGACCAGGGAAGATGAAGCTTTCTTT. It codes for CASSPPTREDEAFF.

The J gene is TRBJ1-2, the V gene TRBV5-8; TRBD1 is a possible D gene (6 bases). Deletions cut 3 bases from V and 0 bases from J, with 9 bases between. Germline values: CDR1 SGHTS, CDR2 YDEGEE. The CDR3 is 14 amino acids. The CDR3 sequence is CASSWGAANYGYTF. In nucleotides, the CDR3 is TGTGCCAGCAGCTGGGGGGCGGCTAACTATGGCTACACCTTC.

This chain joins TRBV11-1 and TRBJ2-6; D is uncertain. Germline V gene data show CDR1 as SGHAT and CDR2 as FQDESV (reference sequence). Trimming stripped 5 bases from V and 0 bases from J, with 5 bases between. The CDR3 is 14 amino acids. The CDR3 region has the DNA TGTGCCAGCAGCCCAGACTCTGGGGCCAACGTCCTGACTTTC. Translation gives CASSPDSGANVLTF.

This clone was observed a handful of times. This sequence joins TRBV19 and TRBJ2-7, with D unclear. V shed 6 bases and J shed 3 bases, with 12 bases lying between them. CDR1 is LNHDA, CDR2 SQIVND, per germline (reference sequence). The CDR3 length is 13 residues. The CDR3 nucleotides are TGTGCCAGTAGCCTTCGAGACCACTACGAGCAGTACTTC. Translated, it gives CASSLRDHYEQYF.

This chain connects TRBV5-4 to TRBJ2-6; D is unclear. Germline assignment: CDR1 SGHNT and CDR2 YYREEE (reference sequence). The CDR3 is 15 amino acids. The V end lost 2 bases, the J end lost 0 bases, and 6 bases lay between the germline ends. The CDR3 DNA follows: TGTGCCAGCAGCTTCTGGATCTCTGGGGCCAACGTCCTGACTTTC. This translates into CASSFWISGANVLTF.

The rearrangement links TRBV19 to TRBJ1-2; 10 bases agree with TRBD1. Trimming at V came to 1 base and at J to 4 bases, leaving 9 bases not matched to a gene. Germline V gene sequence: CDR1 LNHDA, CDR2 SQIVND (reference sequence). The CDR3 is 17 residues long. The CDR3 protein is CASSIAVRRQGAYGYTF. The CDR3 nucleotides read TGTGCCAGTAGTATAGCAGTCCGGCGACAGGGGGCCTATGGCTACACCTTC.